This TCR beta chain comes out of a study of Ad26.COV2.S vaccination and SARS-CoV-2 variants. The treatment is: some 20 received Ad26.COV2.S at low or high dose, single or two shots; 5 received placebo; per-sample allocation not given. Sampling was done on day 63 after the first vaccine or placebo injection. Sequenced by immunoSEQ multiplex PCR; TCRdb stores in-frame clones only, minus some. The top ten clones hold roughly 10% of a sample with 300,000 to 350,000 clones, about 86% of them seen once. The CDR3 runs 12 residues. Trimming shortened V by 6 bases and J by 4 bases, and 9 bases separated the two germline ends. CDR1 is MGHDK, CDR2 SYGVNS, per germline.

The chain carries TRBV25-1 and TRBJ1-1, with D possibly TRBD1 on 6 matching bases. The sequence derives from a person aged 18-65 years who received the Ad26.COV2.S COVID-19 vaccine or a placebo. This sample comprised peripheral blood, obtained in a trial of Ad26.COV2.S vaccine versus placebo. The CDR3 nucleotides are TGTGCCAGCAGACAGGGAAGCACTGAAGCTTTCTTT. Its protein product is CASRQGSTEAFF. Based on the CDR3 plus reference TRBV25-1 and TRBJ1-1, the full variable domain is EADIYQTPRYLVIGTGKKITLECSQTMGHDKMYWYQQDPGMELHLIHYSYGVNSTEKGDLSSESTVSRIRTEHFPLTLESARPSHTSQYLCASRQGSTEAFFGQGTRLTVV.